One sample yielded the 21 T cell receptor beta chains listed below, sequenced in a study of T-cell memory formation after mild COVID-19. TCRdb called the 5' RACE reads again in MiXCR, with one record for every CDR3 protein. The sample lists 100,000 to 150,000 distinct CDR3 sequences, 15% to 20% occurring once. Sequencing was carried out using PBMCs or a T cell subset sorted from them (not recorded which). Receptors were obtained from a man aged 18-30 years who had mild COVID-19 (a few samples of this study predate the infection). Cell type and time point are not known.

This chain joins TRBV12-3 or TRBV12-4 and TRBJ2-3; D unclear. Trimming took 5 bases from V and 5 from J, leaving 11 bases between them. This CDR3 has 13 amino acids. Here the CDR3 DNA reads TGTGCCAGCAGTACAACAGCCAGAGATACGCAGTATTTT. It encodes CASSTTARDTQYF.

V is TRBV20-1 and J is TRBJ2-3; TRBD2 matches 10 bases. The CDR3 extends over 15 amino acids. J gave up 0 bases and V 3 bases, and 3 bases lay outside the gene matches. Per the germline V gene, CDR1 is DFQATT and CDR2 is SNEGSKA (reference sequence). DNA of the CDR3: TGCAGTGCTAGTCCACTAGCGGGGAGCACAGATACGCAGTATTTT. This codes for CSASPLAGSTDTQYF.

The chain carries TRBV5-1 and TRBJ2-5, with TRBD2 matching 8 bases. The V and J ends lost 5 bases and 1 base, in that order; junction bases with no gene match: 7. This CDR3 is 15 amino acids long. The germline gives CDR1 SGHRS, CDR2 YFSETQ. The CDR3 here is CASSLSGGPQETQYF. For the CDR3, the DNA is TGCGCCAGCAGTTTAAGCGGGGGTCCCCAAGAGACCCAGTACTTC.

This clonotype was detected a few times. The V gene is TRBV5-1, the J gene TRBJ2-1; D is ambiguous. The germline CDR1 and CDR2 sequences are SGHRS and YFSETQ. The CDR3 extends over 13 amino acids. V lost 1 base, J lost 7 bases, and 9 bases lay in between. The chain's CDR3 is CASSLIPWNEQFF. DNA of the CDR3: TGCGCCAGCAGCTTGATTCCTTGGAATGAGCAGTTCTTC.

This chain connects TRBV12-3 or TRBV12-4 to TRBJ1-5; D remains ambiguous. The V and J ends lost 4 bases and 8 bases respectively, with 12 bases between them. The CDR3 spans 13 residues. In DNA, the CDR3 is TGTGCCAGCAGTTATCAGGCGACCGAGCCCCAGCATTTT. Translating it yields CASSYQATEPQHF.

This clonotype showed up just a few times. This rearrangement joins TRBV5-1 to TRBJ2-3; possibly TRBD1 or TRBD2 for D (6 bases each). Germline CDR1 reads SGHRS; CDR2 reads YFSETQ. Deletions cut 3 bases from V and 0 bases from J, with 14 bases between. The length of the CDR3 is 16 residues. The CDR3 sequence is CASSWGRGASTDTQYF. The CDR3 DNA follows: TGCGCCAGCAGCTGGGGAAGGGGGGCTAGCACAGATACGCAGTATTTT.

The rearrangement uses TRBV7-9 and TRBJ1-4; possible D gene TRBD1, 6 bases. Germline CDR1 and CDR2: SEHNR and FQNEAQ (reference sequence). The CDR3 sequence is 14 residues long. V was shortened by 1 base and J by 3 bases, with 6 bases between the two germline ends. This CDR3 is CASSLDRANEKLFF. In DNA, the CDR3 is TGTGCCAGCAGCTTAGACAGGGCTAATGAAAAACTGTTTTTT.

The chain uses TRBV4-3 and TRBJ1-2; 10 bases agree with TRBD1. V was clipped by 4 bases and J by 3 bases; unmatched bases: 8. The CDR3 runs to 16 residues. CDR1 and CDR2 from the germline V gene are LGHNA and YSLEER. The CDR3 DNA reads as TGCGCCAGCAGCCCGCAAAAGGGACAGGGGCACTATGGCTACACCTTC. Its protein is CASSPQKGQGHYGYTF.

This chain links TRBV20-1 with TRBJ1-3; D gene uncertain. Trimming cost V 4 bases and J 4 bases, with 11 bases left between them. The CDR3 sequence is 13 residues long. In germline, CDR1 is DFQATT, CDR2 SNEGSKA (reference sequence). CDR3 DNA: TGCAGTGCTATCGACGGCCGAGGAAACACCATATATTTT. It is translated as CSAIDGRGNTIYF.

A few counts support this clonotype. V is TRBV5-4 and J is TRBJ1-2, with D unresolved. The germline gives CDR1 SGHNT, CDR2 YYREEE (reference sequence). Trimming shortened V by 0 bases and J by 7 bases, and 10 bases separated the two germline ends. This CDR3 contains 13 residues. CDR3 protein: CASSLDASVGYTF. The DNA of the CDR3 is TGTGCCAGCAGCTTGGATGCTTCTGTTGGCTACACCTTC. Drawing the rest from reference TRBV5-4 and TRBJ1-2, the complete variable domain is ETGVTQSPTHLIKTRGQQVTLRCSSQSGHNTVSWYQQALGQGPQFIFQYYREEENGRGNFPPRFSGLQFPNYSSELNVNALELDDSALYLCASSLDASVGYTFGSGTRLTVV.

There are a few counts of this clonotype. The chain employs TRBV7-2 and TRBJ2-2; a weak D match, TRBD1 (6 bases). The CDR3 contains 16 residues. Germline CDR1 is SGHTA and CDR2 is FQGNSA. Trimming removed 3 bases from V and 2 bases from J, with 13 bases in between. In DNA form, the CDR3 reads TGTGCCAGCAGCTTTGTCGCAGGGGCTAACACCGGGGAGCTGTTTTTT. Translated, it gives CASSFVAGANTGELFF. Filled out from reference TRBV7-2 and TRBJ2-2, the complete variable domain reads GAGVSQSPSNKVTEKGKDVELRCDPISGHTALYWYRQSLGQGLEFLIYFQGNSAPDKSGLPSDRFSAERTGGSVSTLTIQRTQQEDSAVYLCASSFVAGANTGELFFGEGSRLTVL.

The chain combines TRBV12-3 or TRBV12-4 with TRBJ1-5; the match to TRBD1 covers 9 bases. Trimming removed 3 bases from V and 6 bases from J; junction bases left unmatched: 3. CDR3 length equals 14 residues. The CDR3 bases are TGTGCCAGCAGTTTGGGGACAGGGTTTCAGCCCCAGCATTTT. It encodes CASSLGTGFQPQHF.

The chain is built from TRBV7-2 and TRBJ2-3; a possible D gene is TRBD1 (6 bases). Germline CDR1 SGHTA, CDR2 FQGNSA. The V and J ends lost 4 bases and 7 bases respectively, with 9 bases between them. This CDR3 is 12 amino acids long. DNA of the CDR3: TGTGCCAGCAGCTCGAGGGGGTATACGCAGTATTTT. This translates into CASSSRGYTQYF.

CDR3 sequence: CATSSQPNQPQHF. The CDR3, as DNA: TGTGCCACCAGTTCTCAGCCCAATCAGCCCCAGCATTTT. The chain has TRBV24-1 and TRBJ1-5; D gene unclear. CDR1 KGHDR and CDR2 SFDVKD come from the germline V gene. The CDR3 has 13 amino acids. Between the trimmed V and J ends, which lost 6 bases and 3 bases, there was a span of 8 bases.

The J gene is TRBJ1-5, the V gene TRBV9; D gene uncertain. Germline values: CDR1 SGDLS, CDR2 YYNGEE. This CDR3 contains 14 residues. V lost 1 base, J lost 9 bases, and 14 bases lay in between. As DNA, the CDR3 is TGTGCCAGCAGCGTAATAGGAGGAGTGGGGCCCCAGCATTTT. Translating it yields CASSVIGGVGPQHF.

This clonotype was counted a few times. V and J are TRBV7-2 and TRBJ2-1; D might be TRBD2 (6 bases). Per germline, CDR1 SGHTA and CDR2 FQGNSA. The CDR3 length is 13 residues. V was trimmed by 3 bases and J by 8 bases, leaving 11 bases between them. The CDR3: CASSFIGGYEQFF. The CDR3 nucleotides read TGTGCCAGCAGCTTTATCGGGGGTTATGAGCAGTTCTTC.

This clonotype has more than one count but fewer than ten. In DNA form, the CDR3 reads TGTGCCAGCAGCTTGGCCATTGAGCAGTTCTTC. This codes for CASSLAIEQFF. V is TRBV5-6 and J is TRBJ2-1; D ambiguous. Germline assignment: CDR1 SGHDT and CDR2 YYEEEE. This CDR3 contains 11 residues. Trimming pared 0 bases from V and 9 bases from J, leaving 4 bases between.

This clonotype has a count of ten or more. V gene TRBV12-3 or TRBV12-4 combines with J gene TRBJ1-5, with D uncertain. The length of the CDR3 is 15 residues. Trimming stripped 2 bases from V and 2 bases from J, with 10 bases between. The CDR3 coding sequence is TGTGCCAGCAGTTTATCTGGGGTTGGCAATCAGCCCCAGCATTTT. Its protein is CASSLSGVGNQPQHF.

The chain links TRBV20-1 to TRBJ1-2, with D perhaps TRBD1 (6 bases). This CDR3 is 15 amino acids long. Germline V gives CDR1 DFQATT, CDR2 SNEGSKA (reference sequence). Trimming stripped 6 bases from V and 7 bases from J, with 24 bases between. CDR3 bases: TGCAGTGCCCTTTCGAAGGGCAGGGGTCGAGCTGGCTACACCTTC. Its protein is CSALSKGRGRAGYTF.

This clonotype was seen a few times. This chain joins TRBV3-1 and TRBJ2-2; TRBD1 agrees at 10 bases. Unmatched junction bases numbered 2, after V lost 1 base and J lost 6 bases. The CDR3 runs 15 residues. The V gene's germline CDR1 is LGHDT and CDR2 YNNKEL (reference sequence). In DNA form, the CDR3 reads TGTGCCAGCAGCCAAGGGGACAGGGGTGCCGGGGAGCTGTTTTTT. Its translation: CASSQGDRGAGELFF.

The chain employs TRBV10-3 and TRBJ2-1; D assignment may be TRBD1 or TRBD2 (5 bases each). Trimming took off 0 bases at V and 12 bases at J, with 15 bases between the two ends. Germline V gene sequence: CDR1 ENHRY, CDR2 SYGVKD. The CDR3 is 14 amino acids. CDR3 nucleotides: TGTGCCATCAGTGAGTCTGGGTCGAGGGGTGCGCAGTTCTTC. This gives the protein CAISESGSRGAQFF.